Included here is one T cell receptor (beta chain) sequence, with context. Its antigen remains unknown. CDR1 is MNHEY, CDR2 SVGEGT, per germline. Trimming took off 4 bases at V and 0 bases at J, with 10 bases between the two ends. CDR3 length equals 14 residues. These data are taken from a study of Ad26.COV2.S vaccination and SARS-CoV-2 variants. Across the whole study: Ad26.COV2.S shots went into the muscle once or twice, 56 days apart. Whole-study results and caveats: Greater spike-specific TCR breadth was seen in vaccine recipients than in placebo recipients.

Sequencing was performed with immunoSEQ multiplex PCR; in TCRdb, only in-frame clones are kept and a portion is missing. The table has hundreds of thousands of clones, 80% to 95% seen once. Treatment of the sample: over 15 received Ad26.COV2.S at low or high dose, single or two shots; about five received placebo; per-sample allocation not given. Material that was analyzed had been drawn on day 63 after the first vaccine or placebo injection. Boston provided a donor who was an adult aged 18-55 years. An Ad26 vector carrying the Wuhan-strain SARS-CoV-2 spike served as the vaccine. The material sequenced was peripheral blood, taken in a trial of Ad26.COV2.S vaccine versus placebo. The sequence derives from a person aged 18-60 years who received the Ad26.COV2.S COVID-19 vaccine or a placebo. The chain is built from TRBV6-2 or TRBV6-3 and TRBJ2-7; the D call may be TRBD1 or TRBD2 (5 bases each). This CDR3 is CASSSPGSSYEQYF. The CDR3 nucleotides read TGTGCCAGCAGTTCCCCAGGGAGCTCCTACGAGCAGTACTTC.